What follows are 22 T cell receptor beta chains derived from one specimen sequenced in a study of blood T cells in healthy people across ages. Combining a sample-barcoded 5' primer with a J-beta primer mix, a second PCR ran for roughly 7 to 11 cycles. TCRdb re-called the 5' RACE reads through MiXCR, storing one row per CDR3 protein. The sample contains over 1,500,000 distinct CDR3 sequences, around 48% of which appear only once. The sequenced sample was blood. These receptors were taken from a woman in her 40s in good health.

The chain uses TRBV20-1 and TRBJ2-7; D is unclear. The V end was cut by 6 bases, the J end by 0 bases, with 12 bases between. This CDR3 is 13 amino acids long. Germline V gene lookup returns CDR1 DFQATT and CDR2 SNEGSKA (reference sequence). This CDR3 reads CSAGTSSSYEQYF. The CDR3 DNA is TGCAGTGCGGGTACCAGCAGCTCCTACGAGCAGTACTTC.

This clonotype was seen a few times. The CDR3 is CATNARGYGYTF. CDR3 DNA: TGTGCCACCAACGCTCGGGGGTATGGCTACACCTTC. This chain connects TRBV28 to TRBJ1-2; weak D call: TRBD1 (5 bases). Germline V lookup: CDR1 MDHEN, CDR2 SYDVKM. Trimming cost V 10 bases and J 5 bases, with 14 bases left between them. CDR3 length equals 12 residues.

This clonotype was detected only once. The J gene is TRBJ2-1, the V gene TRBV2, with a tentative D call TRBD2 (5 bases). The DNA end favors TRBJ2-7, so the J call may be wrong. The CDR3 runs to 11 residues. Per the germline V gene, CDR1 is SNHLY and CDR2 is FYNNEI. In DNA, the CDR3 is TGTGCCAGTGACTATAACAATGAGCAGTACTTC. This encodes CASDYNNEQYF.

The chain combines TRBV5-5 with TRBJ2-5; D is unresolved. The CDR3 spans 13 residues. Trimming took off 2 bases at V and 5 bases at J, with 10 bases between the two ends. CDR1 SGHKS and CDR2 YYEKEE come from the germline V gene (reference sequence). The CDR3 nucleotides are TGTGCCAGCAGCTTAGCCGTACTGGAGACCCAGTACTTC. The encoded protein is CASSLAVLETQYF.

The chain joins TRBV4-3 to TRBJ2-7; D is unresolved. This CDR3 spans 13 amino acids. CDR1 is LGHNA, CDR2 YSLEER, per germline. V shed 1 base and J shed 6 bases, with 10 bases lying between them. The CDR3 protein is CASSQVFAAEQYF. In nucleotides, the CDR3 is TGCGCCAGCAGCCAAGTCTTTGCAGCCGAGCAGTACTTC.

The rearrangement joins TRBV10-2 to TRBJ2-3; D gene uncertain. CDR1 and CDR2 (germline): WSHSY, SAAADI. Trimming stripped 0 bases from V and 0 bases from J, with 7 bases between. The CDR3 covers 15 residues. The CDR3 loop is CASSESGYSTDTQYF. CDR3 nucleotide sequence: TGCGCCAGCAGTGAGTCAGGCTATAGCACAGATACGCAGTATTTT.

The chain has TRBV6-6 and TRBJ1-2; 8 nucleotides agree with TRBD1. The CDR3 totals 14 residues. V lost 6 bases, J lost 7 bases, and 10 bases stayed unmatched. Per the germline V gene, CDR1 is MNHNY and CDR2 is SVGAGI (reference sequence). The CDR3 loop reads CASSVQATGGGYTF. The CDR3 DNA is TGTGCCAGCAGCGTGCAAGCTACAGGGGGTGGCTACACCTTC.

The CDR3 nucleotides are TGTGCCAGCAGCACACAAGTCGTGACGGCCAAAAACATTCAGTACTTC. Residues: CASSTQVVTAKNIQYF. The rearrangement uses TRBV6-5 and TRBJ2-4; no definite D call. Germline CDR1 MNHEY, CDR2 SVGAGI. The CDR3 length is 16 residues. Deletions cut 6 bases from V and 1 base from J, with 16 bases between.

This clonotype was counted between two and nine times. This chain uses TRBV5-1 with TRBJ1-2, with D tentatively TRBD1 (5 bases). Trimming stripped 0 bases from V and 0 bases from J, with 9 bases between. The germline V gene encodes CDR1 SGHRS and CDR2 YFSETQ. The CDR3 extends over 15 amino acids. CDR3 in amino acids: CASSLGDGSNYGYTF. CDR3 bases: TGCGCCAGCAGCTTGGGGGACGGCTCTAACTATGGCTACACCTTC. Complete variable domain (other parts from reference TRBV5-1 and TRBJ1-2): KAGVTQTPRYLIKTRGQQVTLSCSPISGHRSVSWYQQTPGQGLQFLFEYFSETQRNKGNFPGRFSGRQFSNSRSEMNVSTLELGDSALYLCASSLGDGSNYGYTFGSGTRLTVV.

The chain recombines TRBV18 with TRBJ2-7; 7 bases fit TRBD1. Trimming cost V 1 base and J 3 bases; bases outside gene matches: 6. This CDR3 has 15 residues. Looked up from germline, CDR1 is KGHSH and CDR2 is LQKENI. For the CDR3, the DNA is TGTGCCAGCTCACCACAACCCGGGACAGACTACGAGCAGTACTTC. It specifies CASSPQPGTDYEQYF.

V is TRBV7-9 and J is TRBJ2-7, with D maybe TRBD2 (6 bases). V gave up 5 bases and J gave up 7 bases, with 24 bases separating them. The CDR3 is 16 amino acids. The germline CDR1 and CDR2 sequences are SEHNR and FQNEAQ (reference sequence). CDR3 bases: TGTGCCAGCAGCCCACGCTTTGGAGGGCACTCCAATGAGCAGTACTTC. Residues: CASSPRFGGHSNEQYF. Variable domain in full (rest from reference TRBV7-9 and TRBJ2-7): DTGVSQNPRHKITKRGQNVTFRCDPISEHNRLYWYRQTLGQGPEFLTYFQNEAQLEKSRLLSDRFSAERPKGSFSTLEIQRTEQGDSAMYLCASSPRFGGHSNEQYFGPGTRLTVT.

The table lists this clonotype with a few counts. The V call is TRBV11-3, the J call TRBJ2-5, with a possible D match to TRBD1 (6 bases). Trimming left V 5 bases short and J 11 bases short, with 24 bases between. CDR3 length: 15 residues. Looked up from germline, CDR1 is SGHNT and CDR2 is YENEEA. The CDR3 reads CASSNGTPGLNEQYF. CDR3 sequence (DNA): TGTGCCAGCAGCAACGGGACACCGGGGCTCAATGAGCAGTACTTC. Together with reference TRBV11-3 and TRBJ2-5, the CDR3 gives the full variable domain: EAGVVQSPRYKIIEKKQPVAFWCNPISGHNTLYWYLQNLGQGPELLIRYENEEAVDDSQLPKDRFSAERLKGVDSTLKIQPAELGDSAVYLCASSNGTPGLNEQYFGPGTRLLVL.

This rearrangement joins TRBV7-3 to TRBJ2-1; TRBD1 might be the D (6 bases). CDR1 is SGHTA and CDR2 is FQGTGA in the germline V gene. The CDR3 extends over 17 amino acids. Trimming shortened V by 1 base and J by 9 bases, and 22 bases separated the two germline ends. CDR3 nucleotides: TGTGCCAGCAGCTTAAAACCCCCGACTACAGGGCGAGCTGAGCAGTTCTTC. Its protein product is CASSLKPPTTGRAEQFF. Based on the CDR3 plus reference TRBV7-3 and TRBJ2-1, the full variable domain is GAGVSQTPSNKVTEKGKYVELRCDPISGHTALYWYRQSLGQGPEFLIYFQGTGAADDSGLPNDRFFAVRPEGSVSTLKIQRTERGDSAVYLCASSLKPPTTGRAEQFFGPGTRLTVL.

This chain uses TRBV7-2 with TRBJ1-2; 8 bases align to TRBD1. CDR1 and CDR2 from the germline V gene are SGHTA and FQGNSA. V dropped 2 bases and J dropped 4; count of bases not matched to a gene: 6. This CDR3 has 15 amino acids. Written as DNA, the CDR3 is TGTGCCAGCAGCTTATACTCCGGGACAGGCTATGGCTACACCTTC. Its protein is CASSLYSGTGYGYTF.

This clonotype was counted only a few times. The chain recombines TRBV2 with TRBJ1-5; D is uncertain. The V gene lost 2 bases and the J gene lost 6 bases, with 11 bases spanning the gap. The length of the CDR3 is 14 residues. Germline V lookup: CDR1 SNHLY, CDR2 FYNNEI. The CDR3 nucleotides read TGTGCCAGCAGTGAATCGAGCGGCCGTCAGCCCCAGCATTTT. Translating gives CASSESSGRQPQHF.

This clonotype was observed a few times. V is TRBV9 and J is TRBJ2-1; the match to TRBD2 covers 8 bases. The germline V gene has CDR1 SGDLS and CDR2 YYNGEE. V was pared by 0 bases and J by 6 bases, with 5 bases of the junction left unmatched. CDR3 size: 15 residues. CDR3 in DNA: TGTGCCAGCAGCGTAGGGGCGGGGGGATTCAATGAGCAGTTCTTC. This translates into CASSVGAGGFNEQFF.

The J gene is TRBJ2-1, the V gene TRBV3-1; D not certain. The CDR3 consists of 12 residues. V was shortened by 5 bases and J by 7 bases, with 9 bases between the two germline ends. The germline V gene encodes CDR1 LGHDT and CDR2 YNNKEL (reference sequence). DNA for the CDR3: TGTGCCAGCAGCACCCTAACAAATGAGCAGTTCTTC. This sequence encodes CASSTLTNEQFF.

A few counts support this clonotype. V is TRBV29-1 and J is TRBJ1-5; 8 bases are shared with TRBD1. V lost 5 bases, J lost 3 bases, and 6 bases stayed unmatched. The germline gives CDR1 SQVTM, CDR2 ANQGSEA. The CDR3 has 14 amino acids. The CDR3 DNA follows: TGCAGCGTTCGTCCAGGGGGCCTCAATCAGCCCCAGCATTTT. Its translation: CSVRPGGLNQPQHF. The whole variable domain, remainder taken from reference TRBV29-1 and TRBJ1-5, is SAVISQKPSRDICQRGTSLTIQCQVDSQVTMMFWYRQQPGQSLTLIATANQGSEATYESGFVIDKFPISRPNLTFSTLTVSNMSPEDSSIYLCSVRPGGLNQPQHFGDGTRLSIL.

The rearrangement links TRBV10-3 to TRBJ2-3; 11 bases are shared with TRBD2. CDR3 size: 16 residues. The germline gives CDR1 ENHRY, CDR2 SYGVKD. The V gene end was trimmed by 6 bases and the J gene end by 2 bases; junction bases not matched to a gene: 7. CDR3 in DNA: TGTGCCATCAGCTGGGGGACTAGCGGATCCACAGATACGCAGTATTTT. It encodes CAISWGTSGSTDTQYF.

This clonotype was seen only a few times. The V call is TRBV7-9, the J call TRBJ2-1; no reliable D call. The ends were cut back, 4 bases at V and 6 bases at J, with 13 bases in the middle. The CDR3 consists of 14 residues. Germline CDR1 reads SEHNR; CDR2 reads FQNEAQ (reference sequence). This CDR3 reads CASSYRSSANEQFF. The CDR3, as DNA: TGTGCCAGCAGCTACCGGAGCTCCGCCAATGAGCAGTTCTTC.

The rearrangement joins TRBV20-1 to TRBJ2-7, with 10 bases lining up with TRBD2. With 6 bases clipped from V and 3 bases from J, the junction kept 5 bases outside the gene matches. Per germline, CDR1 DFQATT and CDR2 SNEGSKA (reference sequence). The CDR3 extends over 13 amino acids. The CDR3 sequence: CSAESGGDYEQYF. The CDR3, as DNA: TGCAGTGCAGAGAGCGGGGGGGACTACGAGCAGTACTTC.

This clonotype was seen more than once but under ten times. The CDR3 coding sequence is TGTGCCAGCTCACCACCGACAGGTCACAAGGAGCAGTACTTC. Translating it yields CASSPPTGHKEQYF. The genes are TRBV18 and TRBJ2-5; TRBD1 is a possible D gene (6 bases). This CDR3 has 14 residues. Looked up from germline, CDR1 is KGHSH and CDR2 is LQKENI. V shed 0 bases and J shed 11 bases, with 16 bases lying between them.